These T cell receptor beta chains were read from a single sample in a study of CD8+ T cells in alopecia areata. The data were produced by immunoSEQ multiplex PCR, yet TCRdb's version contains in-frame clones alone and is incomplete. The sample comprises 200,000 to 250,000 clones, 45% to 70% of which are singletons, and roughly 5.3% rests with the top ten. The specimen sequenced was CD8+ T cells sorted from blood. The source of these receptors is a human donor in good health. CDR3s include the opening cysteine and the closing phenylalanine or tryptophan. The D gene is left open where the match is weak. The size field is filled for only some rows; it gives once, few, many or a size class.

D: .; V: TRBV2; J: TRBJ1-3; size: few; DNA: TGTGCCAGCAGTGAATTTCGGGGTACTGGAAACACCATATATTTT; CDR3: CASSEFRGTGNTIYF
D: TRBD1; V: TRBV4-1; J: TRBJ2-7; size: .; DNA: TGCGCCAGCAGCCAAATCACCGGACAGGGGGAATACGAGCAGTACTTC; CDR3: CASSQITGQGEYEQYF
D: TRBD1; V: TRBV27; J: TRBJ1-1; size: few; DNA: TGTGCCAGCAGTCCTCGACAGGGGGCTCGCACTGAAGCTTTCTTT; CDR3: CASSPRQGARTEAFF
D: .; V: TRBV7-9; J: TRBJ2-5; size: .; DNA: TGTGCCAGCAGCCCATCAGGGAGTGAGACCCAGTACTTC; CDR3: CASSPSGSETQYF
D: .; V: TRBV7-9; J: TRBJ1-1; size: .; DNA: TGTGCCAGCAGCTTAGCAACAGGGTCCACTGAAGCTTTCTTT; CDR3: CASSLATGSTEAFF
D: .; V: TRBV7-9; J: TRBJ2-2; size: .; DNA: TGTGCCAGCAGCTTTGGGGGCACCGGGGAGCTGTTTTTT; CDR3: CASSFGGTGELFF
D: .; V: TRBV5-6; J: TRBJ2-2; size: .; DNA: TGTGCCAGCACCCCAGGCACCGGGGAGCTGTTTTTT; CDR3: CASTPGTGELFF
D: .; V: TRBV7-9; J: TRBJ1-2; size: .; DNA: TGTGCCAGCAGCCCCCTGCTTCATACAGGAAAAGGCTACACCTTC; CDR3: CASSPLLHTGKGYTF
D: .; V: TRBV6-5; J: TRBJ2-5; size: few; DNA: TGTGCCAGCAGTTACCTCGGGACAGAGACCCAGTACTTC; CDR3: CASSYLGTETQYF
D: .; V: TRBV7-2; J: TRBJ2-5; size: .; DNA: TGTGCCAGCAGCCGGGGGACCCAGTACTTC; CDR3: CASSRGTQYF
D: .; V: TRBV29-1; J: TRBJ2-7; size: .; DNA: TGCAGCATTGAGGGCTGGGGAGACTCCTACGAGCAGTACTTC; CDR3: CSIEGWGDSYEQYF
D: .; V: TRBV9; J: TRBJ2-3; size: few; DNA: TGTGCCAGCAGCGTTTCATCCTCAGGGTGGTCAACAGATACGCAGTATTTT; CDR3: CASSVSSSGWSTDTQYF
D: .; V: TRBV19; J: TRBJ2-7; size: few; DNA: TGTGCCAGTACTAGGAAGGGGGGAAGATACGAGCAGTACTTC; CDR3: CASTRKGGRYEQYF
D: .; V: TRBV9; J: TRBJ1-1; size: .; DNA: TGTGCCAGCAGCCCGTTAGGTAAGAACACTGAAGCTTTCTTT; CDR3: CASSPLGKNTEAFF
D: .; V: TRBV13; J: TRBJ2-5; size: few; DNA: TGTGCCAGCACCGCCGGGATGGAAGAGACCCAGTACTTC; CDR3: CASTAGMEETQYF
D: .; V: TRBV30; J: TRBJ1-5; size: .; DNA: TGTGCCTGGAGCGCCCGGGGCAATCAGCCCCAGCATTTT; CDR3: CAWSARGNQPQHF
D: TRBD2; V: TRBV5-1; J: TRBJ2-7; size: once; DNA: TGCGCCAGCAGCCTCCGTAGCGGGGACTACGAGCAGTACTTC; CDR3: CASSLRSGDYEQYF
D: TRBD1; V: TRBV30; J: TRBJ2-7; size: once; DNA: TGTGCCTGGAGTACGCGGGACAGGGTTACCTACGAGCAGTACTTC; CDR3: CAWSTRDRVTYEQYF
D: .; V: TRBV11-2; J: TRBJ1-1; size: few; DNA: TGTGCCAGCAGCCCTAACACTGAAGCTTTCTTT; CDR3: CASSPNTEAFF
D: TRBD1; V: TRBV5-1; J: TRBJ1-5; size: .; DNA: TGCGCCAGCAGCTTGTGGACAGGGGGGGATCAGCCCCAGCATTTT; CDR3: CASSLWTGGDQPQHF
D: TRBD1; V: TRBV5-4; J: TRBJ2-7; size: .; DNA: TGTGCCAGCAGTCTGCCGGGACAGGTGACCCTAGGGCAGTACTTC; CDR3: CASSLPGQVTLGQYF
D: .; V: TRBV29-1; J: TRBJ1-1; size: .; DNA: TGCAGCGTTCGAACGAACACTGAAGCTTTCTTT; CDR3: CSVRTNTEAFF
D: TRBD2; V: TRBV11-3; J: TRBJ2-1; size: few; DNA: TGTGCCAGCAGTGGCGGGGGGGCAAGAAATGAGCAGTTCTTC; CDR3: CASSGGGARNEQFF
D: .; V: TRBV2; J: TRBJ2-5; size: .; DNA: TGTGCCAGCAGCCGGACCCCTCTGGGGGGGGCGAAGGAGACCCAGTACTTC; CDR3: CASSRTPLGGAKETQYF
D: TRBD2; V: TRBV30; J: TRBJ2-1; size: few; DNA: TGTGCCTGGAGTGGGAGGACTAGCGGGGCCAATGAGCAGTTCTTC; CDR3: CAWSGRTSGANEQFF
D: .; V: TRBV27; J: TRBJ2-7; size: .; DNA: TGTGCCAGCAGCCACGGAGAGGCGGTCTCCGAGCAGTACTTC; CDR3: CASSHGEAVSEQYF
D: .; V: TRBV29-1; J: TRBJ1-5; size: .; DNA: TGCAGCGTCAGGACAGACCTGAATAGCAATCAGCCCCAGCATTTT; CDR3: CSVRTDLNSNQPQHF
D: .; V: TRBV29-1; J: TRBJ1-4; size: .; DNA: TGCAGCGTTGTAGGGGAGTGGGAAAAACTGTTTTTT; CDR3: CSVVGEWEKLFF
D: .; V: TRBV11-2; J: TRBJ2-1; size: few; DNA: TGTGCCAGCAGCTTAGTTAGACCACCCAACAATGAGCAGTTCTTC; CDR3: CASSLVRPPNNEQFF
D: .; V: TRBV5-1; J: TRBJ1-2; size: few; DNA: TGCGCCAGCAGCTCGGACGGTGGTGGCTACACCTTC; CDR3: CASSSDGGGYTF
D: .; V: TRBV5-1; J: TRBJ2-6; size: few; DNA: TGCGCCAGCAGCTTGAAAGATTATGGGGCCAACGTCCTGACTTTC; CDR3: CASSLKDYGANVLTF
D: .; V: TRBV29-1; J: TRBJ1-1; size: .; DNA: TGCAGCGTTGAAAGGGGAAGGGGCACTGAAGCTTTCTTT; CDR3: CSVERGRGTEAFF